This T cell receptor (beta chain) came from a study of T cell repertoires in cytomegalovirus infection. On the study more broadly: Selected CMV epitopes included recently identified HLA-C-restricted ones as well as well-studied HLA-B-restricted ones. Study-level findings and limits: Public TCR beta family frequency separated CMV-and-HLA carriers, including in an independent cohort.

One entry per CDR3 protein results from TCRdb running MiXCR on the reads. The data show roughly 700,000 distinct CDR3 sequences, with around 30% seen just once and about 20% held by the top ten. Germline assignment: CDR1 SGHTA and CDR2 FQGNSA. The CDR3 is 15 amino acids. J gave up 5 bases and V 5 bases, and 8 bases lay outside the gene matches. This clonotype showed up many times. No antigen is known for it. The sample consisted of cultured PBMCs, taken from culture after CMV antigen stimulation. The receptor's source is a human donor in good health (CMV status not recorded). Some clones in this sample may be carry-over from other donors' samples. This chain joins TRBV7-2 and TRBJ1-4; 7 positions agree with TRBD1. CDR3 bases: TGTGCCAGCAGCGCTCAACAGGGGATGAATGAAAAACTGTTTTTT. This gives the protein CASSAQQGMNEKLFF.